A selection of T cell receptor beta chains follows, all from one sample in a study of Ad26.COV2.S vaccination and SARS-CoV-2 variants. TCRdb's copy holds only in-frame clones and misses some; the assay was immunoSEQ multiplex PCR. Of a few hundred thousand clones in the sample, around 89% were seen once. The sequencing here drew on peripheral blood, taken in a trial of Ad26.COV2.S vaccine versus placebo. These receptors all stem from a person between 18 and 65 years old who received the Ad26.COV2.S COVID-19 vaccine or a placebo. The CDR3 runs from the conserved cysteine through the conserved F or W. D genes are given only for firm matches.

V gene	J gene	D gene	CDR3 protein	CDR3 DNA
TRBV6-1	TRBJ1-1	TRBD1	CASSEGHMTGVLEAFF	TGTGCCAGCAGTGAAGGGCATATGACAGGGGTCCTTGAAGCTTTCTTT
TRBV10-3	TRBJ1-1	NA	CAIRRENTEAFF	TGTGCCATCAGGCGGGAGAACACTGAAGCTTTCTTT
TRBV2	TRBJ2-2	TRBD2	CASRGRAGFTGELFF	TGTGCCAGCCGGGGGAGGGCAGGGTTCACCGGGGAGCTGTTTTTT
TRBV7-2	TRBJ2-1	NA	CASSPRLDRDNEQFF	TGTGCCAGCAGCCCCAGACTAGACAGAGACAATGAGCAGTTCTTC
TRBV5-4	TRBJ1-4	NA	CASSLERADEKLFF	TGTGCCAGCAGCTTGGAGAGGGCTGATGAAAAACTGTTTTTT
TRBV28	TRBJ1-4	NA	CASSLGPNEKLFF	TGTGCCAGCAGTTTAGGGCCTAATGAAAAACTGTTTTTT
TRBV29-1	TRBJ2-5	TRBD1	CSGDSQETQYF	TGCAGCGGGGACAGCCAAGAGACCCAGTACTTC
TRBV5-1	TRBJ2-3	TRBD2	CASSLEVGGPADTQYF	TGCGCCAGCAGCTTGGAGGTGGGAGGGCCCGCAGATACGCAGTATTTT
TRBV18	TRBJ2-2	NA	CASSPPDRYTGELFF	TGTGCCAGCTCACCACCCGACAGATACACCGGGGAGCTGTTTTTT
TRBV12-5	TRBJ2-3	NA	CASGPGLDADTQYF	TGTGCTAGTGGTCCGGGACTTGACGCAGATACGCAGTATTTT
TRBV9	TRBJ2-5	NA	CASSVGSEQETQYF	TGTGCCAGCAGCGTCGGATCGGAACAAGAGACCCAGTACTTC